This T cell receptor (beta chain) was sequenced in a study of cytomegalovirus exposure and HLA in healthy donors. PCR used 60 Vbeta primers and 13 Jbeta primers. Repertoires were generated with immunoSEQ multiplex PCR, while TCRdb's copy carries only in-frame clones and drops some. The profile covers over 20,000 clones, with 70% appearing a single time and more than 3.5% taken by the ten largest. Germline-derived CDR1 and CDR2 are SGDLS and YYNGEE. This CDR3 has 16 residues. J lost 1 base, V lost 3 bases, and 9 bases had no gene match. J is TRBJ1-1 and V is TRBV9; 7 nucleotides align to TRBD1. Sequenced sample: PBMCs. The TCR comes from a woman aged 45-65 years in good health and CMV-seronegative. CDR3 in amino acids: CASSATHRGQNTEAFF. The CDR3 nucleotides are TGTGCCAGCAGCGCCACTCACAGGGGACAGAACACTGAAGCTTTCTTT.